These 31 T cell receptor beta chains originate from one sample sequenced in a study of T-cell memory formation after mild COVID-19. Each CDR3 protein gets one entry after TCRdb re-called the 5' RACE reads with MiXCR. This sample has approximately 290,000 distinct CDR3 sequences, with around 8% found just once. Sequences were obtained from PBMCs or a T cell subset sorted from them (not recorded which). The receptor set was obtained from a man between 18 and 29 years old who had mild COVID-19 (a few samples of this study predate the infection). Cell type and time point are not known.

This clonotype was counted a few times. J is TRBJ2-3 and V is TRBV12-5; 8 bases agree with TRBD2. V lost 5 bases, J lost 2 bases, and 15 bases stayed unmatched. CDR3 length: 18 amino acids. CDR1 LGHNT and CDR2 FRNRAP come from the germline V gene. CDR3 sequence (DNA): TGTGCTAGTGGTACCTCCGTAACGCGGGGGGAAGACACAGATACGCAGTATTTT. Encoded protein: CASGTSVTRGEDTDTQYF.

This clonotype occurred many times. CDR3 residues: CASSRDRETEAFF. The CDR3 DNA sequence: TGTGCCAGCAGCCGGGACAGGGAAACTGAAGCTTTCTTT. The V and J genes are TRBV12-3 or TRBV12-4 and TRBJ1-1; TRBD1 aligns across 9 bases. The CDR3 length is 13 residues. V shed 6 bases, J shed 5 bases, and the junction held 4 bases outside the gene matches.

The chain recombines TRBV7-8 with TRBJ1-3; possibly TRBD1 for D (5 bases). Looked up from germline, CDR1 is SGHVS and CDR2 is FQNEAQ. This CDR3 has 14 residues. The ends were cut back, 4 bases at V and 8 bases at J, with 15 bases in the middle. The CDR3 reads CASSSTDLSYTIYF. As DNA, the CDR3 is TGTGCCAGCAGCTCGACAGATCTCTCGTACACCATATATTTT.

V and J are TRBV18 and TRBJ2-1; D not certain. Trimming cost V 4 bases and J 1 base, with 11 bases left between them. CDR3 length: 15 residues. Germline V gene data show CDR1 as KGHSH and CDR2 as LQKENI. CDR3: CASSLGIRSYNEQFF. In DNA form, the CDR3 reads TGTGCCAGCTCACTGGGGATACGATCCTACAATGAGCAGTTCTTC.

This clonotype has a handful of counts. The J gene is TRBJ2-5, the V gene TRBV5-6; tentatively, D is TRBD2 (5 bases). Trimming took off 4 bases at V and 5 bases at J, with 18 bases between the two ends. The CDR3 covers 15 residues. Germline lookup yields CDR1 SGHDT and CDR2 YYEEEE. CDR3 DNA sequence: TGTGCCAGCAGCCCCACCCCTAGGAGGCGGGAGACCCAGTACTTC. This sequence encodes CASSPTPRRRETQYF.

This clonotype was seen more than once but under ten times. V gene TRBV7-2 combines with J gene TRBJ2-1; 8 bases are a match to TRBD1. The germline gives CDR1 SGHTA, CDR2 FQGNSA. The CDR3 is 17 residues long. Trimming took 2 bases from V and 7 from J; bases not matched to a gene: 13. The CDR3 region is CASSLHGPGQAANEQFF. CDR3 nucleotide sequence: TGTGCCAGCAGCTTACATGGCCCGGGACAGGCGGCTAATGAGCAGTTCTTC.

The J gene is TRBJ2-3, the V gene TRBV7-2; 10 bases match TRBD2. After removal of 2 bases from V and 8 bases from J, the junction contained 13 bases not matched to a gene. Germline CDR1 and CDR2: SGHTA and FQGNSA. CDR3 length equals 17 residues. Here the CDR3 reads CASSLLAERGGRVTQYF. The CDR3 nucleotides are TGTGCCAGCAGCTTACTTGCGGAGCGGGGGGGCCGAGTTACGCAGTATTTT. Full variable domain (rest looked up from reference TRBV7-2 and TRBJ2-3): GAGVSQSPSNKVTEKGKDVELRCDPISGHTALYWYRQSLGQGLEFLIYFQGNSAPDKSGLPSDRFSAERTGGSVSTLTIQRTQQEDSAVYLCASSLLAERGGRVTQYFGPGTRLTVL.

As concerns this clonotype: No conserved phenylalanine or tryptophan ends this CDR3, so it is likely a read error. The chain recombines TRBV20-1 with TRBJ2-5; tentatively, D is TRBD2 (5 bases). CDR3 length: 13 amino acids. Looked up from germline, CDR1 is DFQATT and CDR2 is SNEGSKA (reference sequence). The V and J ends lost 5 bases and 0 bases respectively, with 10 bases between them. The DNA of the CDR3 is TGCAGTGCTGGAGGCGGAAACCAAGAGACCCAGTACGTC. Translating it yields CSAGGGNQETQYV.

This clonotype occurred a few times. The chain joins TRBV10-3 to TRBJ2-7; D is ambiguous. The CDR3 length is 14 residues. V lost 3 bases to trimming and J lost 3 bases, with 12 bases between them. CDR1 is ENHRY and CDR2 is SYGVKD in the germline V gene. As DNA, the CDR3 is TGTGCCATCAGTGACTCGTGGGGTGGCTACGAGCAGTACGTC. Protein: CAISDSWGGYEQYV.

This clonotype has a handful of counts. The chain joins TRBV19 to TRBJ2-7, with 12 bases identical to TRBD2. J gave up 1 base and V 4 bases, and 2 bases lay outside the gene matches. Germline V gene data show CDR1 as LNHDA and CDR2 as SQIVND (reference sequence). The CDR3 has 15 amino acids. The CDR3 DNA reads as TGTGCCAGTAGTAGGACTAGCGGGGTATCCTACGAGCAGTACTTC. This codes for CASSRTSGVSYEQYF.

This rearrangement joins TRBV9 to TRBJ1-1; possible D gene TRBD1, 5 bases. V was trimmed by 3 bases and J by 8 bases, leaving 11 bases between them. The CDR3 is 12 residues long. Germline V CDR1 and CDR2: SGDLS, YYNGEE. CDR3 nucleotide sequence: TGTGCCAGCAGCGATATTACAGGCGAAGCTTTCTTT. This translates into CASSDITGEAFF.

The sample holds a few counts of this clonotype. Here the CDR3 DNA reads TGTGCCAGCTCATTGGGACAGAGCGATAATTCACCCCTCCACTTT. Translating it yields CASSLGQSDNSPLHF. This chain joins TRBV18 and TRBJ1-6; 7 bases align to TRBD1. Germline V CDR1 and CDR2: KGHSH, LQKENI. V lost 5 bases to trimming and J lost 5 bases; unmatched junction nucleotides: 6. The CDR3 runs 15 residues.

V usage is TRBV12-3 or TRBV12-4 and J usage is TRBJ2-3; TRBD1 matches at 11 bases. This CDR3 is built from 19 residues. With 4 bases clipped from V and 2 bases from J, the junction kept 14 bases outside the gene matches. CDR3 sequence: CASSYIWTGGLWDTDTQYF. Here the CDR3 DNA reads TGTGCCAGCAGTTACATCTGGACAGGGGGCTTGTGGGACACAGATACGCAGTATTTT.

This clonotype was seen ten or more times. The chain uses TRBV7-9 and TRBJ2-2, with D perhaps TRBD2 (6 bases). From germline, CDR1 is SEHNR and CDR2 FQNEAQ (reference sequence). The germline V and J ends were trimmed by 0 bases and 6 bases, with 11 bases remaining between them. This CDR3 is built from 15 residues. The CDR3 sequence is CASSLASGGPGELFF. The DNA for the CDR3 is TGTGCCAGCAGCTTAGCTAGCGGAGGACCCGGGGAGCTGTTTTTT.

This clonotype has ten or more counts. CDR3 region: CSASQGTYEQYF. The CDR3, as DNA: TGCAGTGCTAGTCAGGGCACCTACGAGCAGTACTTC. This chain uses TRBV20-1 with TRBJ2-7; the D gene is possibly TRBD1 (5 bases). Germline values: CDR1 DFQATT, CDR2 SNEGSKA (reference sequence). This CDR3 comprises 12 residues. The V end was cut by 3 bases, the J end by 2 bases, with 8 bases between.

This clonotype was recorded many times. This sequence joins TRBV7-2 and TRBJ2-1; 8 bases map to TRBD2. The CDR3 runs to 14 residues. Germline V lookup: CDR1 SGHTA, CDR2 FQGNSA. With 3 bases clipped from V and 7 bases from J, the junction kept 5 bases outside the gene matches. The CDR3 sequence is CASSFWAGGNEQFF. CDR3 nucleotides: TGTGCCAGCAGCTTTTGGGCGGGGGGAAATGAGCAGTTCTTC.

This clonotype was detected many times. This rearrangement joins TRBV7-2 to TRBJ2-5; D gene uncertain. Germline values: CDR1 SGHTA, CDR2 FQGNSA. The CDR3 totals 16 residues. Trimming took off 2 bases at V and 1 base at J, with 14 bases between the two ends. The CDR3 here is CASSLIVPFFQETQYF. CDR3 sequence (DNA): TGTGCCAGCAGCTTAATAGTGCCGTTTTTCCAAGAGACCCAGTACTTC.

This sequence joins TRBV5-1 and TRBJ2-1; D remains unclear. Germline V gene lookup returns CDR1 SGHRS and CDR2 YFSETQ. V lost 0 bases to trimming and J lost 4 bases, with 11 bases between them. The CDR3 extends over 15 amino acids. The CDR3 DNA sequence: TGCGCCAGCAGCTTGGTCCCCCAGGTTTACAATGAGCAGTTCTTC. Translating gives CASSLVPQVYNEQFF.

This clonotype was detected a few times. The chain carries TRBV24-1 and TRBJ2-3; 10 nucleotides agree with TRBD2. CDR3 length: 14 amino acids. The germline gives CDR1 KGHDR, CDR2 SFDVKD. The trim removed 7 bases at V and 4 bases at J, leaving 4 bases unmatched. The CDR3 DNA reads TGTGCCACCAGCCCGGGACTAGCGTCAGATACGCAGTATTTT. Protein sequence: CATSPGLASDTQYF.

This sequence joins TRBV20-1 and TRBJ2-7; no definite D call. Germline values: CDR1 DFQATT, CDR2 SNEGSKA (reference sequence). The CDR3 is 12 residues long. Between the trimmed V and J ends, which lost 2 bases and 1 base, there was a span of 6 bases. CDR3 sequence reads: CSARYRSYEQYV. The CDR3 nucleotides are TGCAGTGCTAGATACCGATCCTACGAGCAGTACGTC.

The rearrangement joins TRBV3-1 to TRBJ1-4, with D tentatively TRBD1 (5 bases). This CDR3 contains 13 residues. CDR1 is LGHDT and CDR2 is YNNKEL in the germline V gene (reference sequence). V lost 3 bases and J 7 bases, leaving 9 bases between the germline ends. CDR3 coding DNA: TGTGCCAGCAGCCACCGGGACGGTGAAAAACTGTTTTTT. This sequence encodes CASSHRDGEKLFF.

The CDR3 nucleotides read TGTGCCACCAGCAGAGTCCGTCAGGGGCTCTATGGCTACACCTTC. It codes for CATSRVRQGLYGYTF. The V and J genes are TRBV15 and TRBJ1-2; TRBD1 might be the D (6 bases). Germline V lookup: CDR1 LNHNV, CDR2 YYDKDF (reference sequence). CDR3 length: 15 amino acids. V shed 1 base and J shed 4 bases, with 13 bases lying between them.

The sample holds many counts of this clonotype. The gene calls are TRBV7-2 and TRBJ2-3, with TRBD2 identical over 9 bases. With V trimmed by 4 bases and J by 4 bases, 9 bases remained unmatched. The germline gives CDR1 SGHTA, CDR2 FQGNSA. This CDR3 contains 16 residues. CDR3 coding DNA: TGTGCCAGCAGCTCCCGACTAGCGGAACTTTCAGATACGCAGTATTTT. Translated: CASSSRLAELSDTQYF.

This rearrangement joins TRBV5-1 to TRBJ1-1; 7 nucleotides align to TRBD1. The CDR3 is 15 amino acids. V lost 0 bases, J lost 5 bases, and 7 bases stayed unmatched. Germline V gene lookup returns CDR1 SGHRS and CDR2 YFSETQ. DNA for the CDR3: TGCGCCAGCAGCTTGGTCAGGGGGATTGGAACTGAAGCTTTCTTT. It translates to CASSLVRGIGTEAFF.

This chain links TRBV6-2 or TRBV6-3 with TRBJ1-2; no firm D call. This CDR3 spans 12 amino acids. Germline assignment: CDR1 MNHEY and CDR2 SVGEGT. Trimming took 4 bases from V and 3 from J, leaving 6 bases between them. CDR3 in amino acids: CASSFMDYGYTF. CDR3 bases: TGTGCCAGCAGTTTCATGGACTATGGCTACACCTTC.

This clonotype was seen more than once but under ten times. The CDR3 DNA reads as TGCAGTGCTAGCCACCCGGGGGGATCACCCTATGGCTACACCTTC. Encoded protein: CSASHPGGSPYGYTF. The genes are TRBV20-1 and TRBJ1-2; a weak D match, TRBD1 (5 bases). V gave up 3 bases and J gave up 4 bases, with 18 bases separating them. The CDR3 extends over 15 amino acids. Looked up from germline, CDR1 is DFQATT and CDR2 is SNEGSKA (reference sequence).

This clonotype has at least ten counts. The CDR3 protein is CASSSDPGALGRNQPQHF. DNA for the CDR3: TGTGCCAGCAGCTCCGATCCGGGGGCGCTTGGAAGGAATCAGCCCCAGCATTTT. This sequence joins TRBV7-9 and TRBJ1-5; TRBD1 is a possible D gene (6 bases). CDR1 is SEHNR, CDR2 FQNEAQ, per germline (reference sequence). Trimming left V 4 bases short and J 4 bases short, with 23 bases between. The CDR3 runs to 18 residues.

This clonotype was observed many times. CDR3 coding DNA: TGTGCCAGCAGCTCACGGGGTGGTAATGAGCAGTTCTTC. Protein: CASSSRGGNEQFF. The gene calls are TRBV7-9 and TRBJ2-1; D might be TRBD2 (5 bases). The V and J ends lost 4 bases and 7 bases respectively, with 11 bases between them. Germline V lookup: CDR1 SEHNR, CDR2 FQNEAQ (reference sequence). The CDR3 has 13 amino acids.

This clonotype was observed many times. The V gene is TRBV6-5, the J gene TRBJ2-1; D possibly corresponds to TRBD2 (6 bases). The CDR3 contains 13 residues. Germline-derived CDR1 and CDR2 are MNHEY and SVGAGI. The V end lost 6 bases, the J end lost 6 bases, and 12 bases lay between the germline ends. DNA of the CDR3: TGTGCCAGCAGATCACTAGCCTTCAATGAGCAGTTCTTC. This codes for CASRSLAFNEQFF.

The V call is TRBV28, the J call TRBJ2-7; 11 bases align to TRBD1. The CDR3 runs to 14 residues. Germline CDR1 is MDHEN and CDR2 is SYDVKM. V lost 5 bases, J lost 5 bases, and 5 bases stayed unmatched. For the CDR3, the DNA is TGTGCCAGCAGTACAAGGACAGGGGGCCACGAGCAGTACGTC. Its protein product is CASSTRTGGHEQYV.

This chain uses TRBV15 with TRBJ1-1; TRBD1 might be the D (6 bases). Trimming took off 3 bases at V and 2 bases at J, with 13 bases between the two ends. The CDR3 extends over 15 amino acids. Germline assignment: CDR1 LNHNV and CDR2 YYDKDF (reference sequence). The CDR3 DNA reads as TGTGCCACCAGCAGGGTCGACAGGCCCAACACTGAAGCTTTCTTT. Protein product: CATSRVDRPNTEAFF.